This T cell receptor beta chain was identified during a study of CD8+ T cells in alopecia areata. Study context: Tofacitinib ran 6 to 18 months, followed by 6 months off drug. Study findings and constraints: Scalp specimens additionally yield sequences from normal skin's resident alphabeta T cells.

This CDR3 contains 16 residues. Germline lookup yields CDR1 PRHDT and CDR2 FYEKMQ (reference sequence). V lost 5 bases to trimming and J lost 4 bases, with 15 bases between them. Cell sorting was applied to PBMCs, and CD4+ and CD8+ T cells were collected. cDNA prepared by RNA extraction and subsequent reverse transcription served as the template for sequencing. Libraries were prepared by immunoSEQ multiplex PCR; TCRdb keeps only in-frame clonotypes and omits some of them. The table includes 100,000 to 150,000 clones, more than 40% detected once. A remark on this clone: Its specificity is not known.

This chain links TRBV13 with TRBJ1-6; D may be TRBD1 (5 bases). The receptor was derived from a human donor with alopecia areata. The input for sequencing was CD8+ T cells sorted from blood, taken at week 0. CDR3 nucleotide sequence: TGTGCCAGCAGCCCCCACGGGGGAAGGTATAATTCACCCCTCCACTTT. Translation: CASSPHGGRYNSPLHF.